Shown below are 18 T cell receptor beta chains from a single sample sequenced in a study of cytomegalovirus exposure and HLA in healthy donors. Primers: 60 Vbeta forward and 13 Jbeta reverse. Sequencing was performed with immunoSEQ multiplex PCR; in TCRdb, only in-frame clones are kept and a portion is missing. The repertoire shows 120,000 to 150,000 clones; the top ten hold under 2%. The sample was PBMCs. These receptors originate from a woman aged 50 to 60 in good health and CMV-seronegative.

The chain joins TRBV5-5 to TRBJ1-2; TRBD1 might be the D (5 bases). CDR3 length equals 16 residues. CDR1 is SGHKS, CDR2 YYEKEE, per germline (reference sequence). V was shortened by 0 bases and J by 6 bases, with 18 bases between the two germline ends. The CDR3: CASSLALGVGGDGYTF. DNA for the CDR3: TGTGCCAGCAGCTTGGCCTTAGGGGTCGGCGGAGATGGCTACACCTTC. Full variable domain (rest looked up from reference TRBV5-5 and TRBJ1-2): DAGVTQSPTHLIKTRGQQVTLRCSPISGHKSVSWYQQVLGQGPQFIFQYYEKEERGRGNFPDRFSARQFPNYSSELNVNALLLGDSALYLCASSLALGVGGDGYTFGSGTRLTVV.

The J gene is TRBJ2-6, the V gene TRBV7-2; D call uncertain. The germline gives CDR1 SGHTA, CDR2 FQGNSA. V gave up 6 bases and J gave up 0 bases, with 9 bases separating them. The CDR3 length is 15 residues. Here the CDR3 reads CASSLRASGANVLTF. CDR3 DNA: TGTGCCAGCAGTCTCCGAGCCTCTGGGGCCAACGTCCTGACTTTC.

The J gene is TRBJ2-7, the V gene TRBV6-5, with TRBD1 matching over 7 bases. CDR1 is MNHEY and CDR2 is SVGAGI in the germline V gene. Trimming at V came to 6 bases and at J to 6 bases, leaving 8 bases not matched to a gene. The CDR3 spans 13 residues. In nucleotides, the CDR3 is TGTGCCAGCAGGTACACAGGGGAGAGCGAGCAGTACTTC. Its protein product is CASRYTGESEQYF.

The V gene is TRBV6-5, the J gene TRBJ2-7; 13 nucleotides line up with TRBD2. CDR1 and CDR2 from the germline V gene are MNHEY and SVGAGI. This CDR3 has 14 residues. The V segment lost 5 bases and the J segment 4 bases; nucleotides outside the gene matches: 2. DNA of the CDR3: TGTGCCAGCAGTACGACTAGCGGGAGGTACGAGCAGTACTTC. Its translation: CASSTTSGRYEQYF.

This sequence joins TRBV6-5 and TRBJ1-2; D gene ambiguous. Trimming stripped 0 bases from V and 5 bases from J, with 13 bases between. The CDR3 runs 15 residues. CDR1 and CDR2 (germline): MNHEY, SVGAGI. The CDR3 loop is CASSYSRGLYYGYTF. The CDR3 nucleotides are TGTGCCAGCAGTTACTCCCGAGGTTTATATTATGGCTACACCTTC.

V and J are TRBV7-6 and TRBJ1-5; the D is unclear. Per germline, CDR1 SGHVS and CDR2 FNYEAQ. This CDR3 contains 14 residues. Deletions cut 1 base from V and 5 bases from J, with 9 bases between. The CDR3: CASSLGAGDQPQHF. The CDR3 DNA sequence: TGTGCCAGCAGCTTAGGCGCAGGCGATCAGCCCCAGCATTTT.

The V call is TRBV5-5, the J call TRBJ1-1; 8 bases are a match to TRBD1. V lost 3 bases to trimming and J lost 6 bases; unmatched junction nucleotides: 7. Germline V gene lookup returns CDR1 SGHKS and CDR2 YYEKEE (reference sequence). This CDR3 spans 14 amino acids. This chain's CDR3 is CASSWDRFTAEAFF. The CDR3 bases are TGTGCCAGCAGCTGGGACAGGTTCACAGCTGAAGCTTTCTTT.

J is TRBJ2-7 and V is TRBV5-5, with D maybe TRBD1 (5 bases). This CDR3 comprises 14 residues. In germline, CDR1 is SGHKS, CDR2 YYEKEE (reference sequence). Trimming removed 4 bases at V and 7 bases at J, with 18 bases between. The CDR3 protein is CASSRPGLLGEQYF. CDR3 sequence (DNA): TGTGCCAGCAGCCGCCCAGGGCTTCTTGGGGAGCAGTACTTC.

The rearrangement joins TRBV28 to TRBJ1-2, with D perhaps matching TRBD1 (5 bases). The V gene lost 3 bases and the J gene lost 3 bases, with 17 bases spanning the gap. Germline CDR1 is MDHEN and CDR2 is SYDVKM. The CDR3 has 16 amino acids. CDR3 sequence reads: CASSFTHRTGDYGYTF. The CDR3 nucleotides are TGTGCCAGCAGTTTTACCCATAGGACGGGGGACTATGGCTACACCTTC.

The chain couples TRBV6-5 to TRBJ2-3; D call uncertain. Per the germline V gene, CDR1 is MNHEY and CDR2 is SVGAGI. The CDR3 extends over 15 amino acids. V was trimmed by 2 bases and J by 1 base, leaving 10 bases between them. CDR3 sequence reads: CASSYPSHGTDTQYF. The CDR3 bases are TGTGCCAGCAGTTACCCCTCACACGGCACAGATACGCAGTATTTT.

The chain is built from TRBV29-1 and TRBJ2-3; 7 nucleotides align to TRBD2. This CDR3 has 12 residues. Germline loops: CDR1 SQVTM, CDR2 ANQGSEA. V gave up 4 bases and J gave up 5 bases; unmatched junction bases: 3. The CDR3 DNA reads TGCAGCGTTGTACGGGGGGAAGATACGCAGTATTTT. Translated: CSVVRGEDTQYF.

V is TRBV6-5 and J is TRBJ1-1; perhaps TRBD1 as D (6 bases). The CDR3 sequence is 14 residues long. Trimming removed 7 bases at V and 4 bases at J, with 16 bases between. Germline V gives CDR1 MNHEY, CDR2 SVGAGI. CDR3: CASTRSTGLTEAFF. CDR3 nucleotides: TGTGCCAGCACCCGAAGCACAGGGCTCACTGAAGCTTTCTTT.

The V call is TRBV5-1, the J call TRBJ1-1, with 7 nucleotides matching TRBD1. Trimming took 3 bases from V and 4 from J; bases not matched to a gene: 9. Per germline, CDR1 SGHRS and CDR2 YFSETQ. This CDR3 spans 15 amino acids. The CDR3 DNA reads TGCGCCAGCAGCTGGTTAGGGGGCATGGGCACTGAAGCTTTCTTT. This sequence encodes CASSWLGGMGTEAFF.

V is TRBV5-1 and J is TRBJ2-3, with 11 bases aligning to TRBD2. Per germline, CDR1 SGHRS and CDR2 YFSETQ. V dropped 1 base and J dropped 3; count of bases not matched to a gene: 7. The CDR3 has 17 amino acids. The CDR3 sequence is CASSLTLAGVGTDTQYF. The CDR3 bases are TGCGCCAGCAGCTTGACACTAGCGGGAGTGGGGACAGATACGCAGTATTTT.

The chain combines TRBV6-1 with TRBJ2-2; TRBD2 might be the D (5 bases). Germline CDR1 MNHNS, CDR2 SASEGT. This CDR3 has 14 residues. V was trimmed by 3 bases and J by 5 bases, leaving 10 bases between them. CDR3 sequence reads: CASSDFSGTGELFF. The CDR3 DNA reads TGTGCCAGCAGTGACTTCTCGGGGACCGGGGAGCTGTTTTTT.

The chain combines TRBV4-1 with TRBJ2-1, with D unresolved. The CDR3 has 16 residues. V was trimmed by 0 bases and J by 0 bases, leaving 9 bases between them. The germline gives CDR1 MGHRA, CDR2 YSYEKL. The CDR3, as DNA: TGCGCCAGCAGCCAAGATTTCATGAGCTCCTACAATGAGCAGTTCTTC. It is translated as CASSQDFMSSYNEQFF.

The gene calls are TRBV6-5 and TRBJ1-1, with D possibly TRBD1 on 6 matching bases. The CDR3 length is 14 residues. V was trimmed by 5 bases and J by 1 base, leaving 11 bases between them. The V gene's germline CDR1 is MNHEY and CDR2 SVGAGI. The DNA of the CDR3 is TGTGCCAGCAGTGCCGGACAGCAGAACACTGAAGCTTTCTTT. The encoded protein is CASSAGQQNTEAFF.

The rearrangement uses TRBV11-2 and TRBJ2-7, with 7 bases fitting TRBD1. Germline CDR1 SGHAT, CDR2 FQNNGV. V was pared by 5 bases and J by 2 bases, with 12 bases of the junction left unmatched. The CDR3 runs to 16 residues. The CDR3 region is CASSPQGPHHTYEQYF. The CDR3, as DNA: TGTGCCAGCAGCCCACAGGGGCCGCACCATACCTACGAGCAGTACTTC.